The T cell receptor (beta chain) described here comes from a study of cytomegalovirus exposure and HLA in healthy donors. The study's findings and limits: Indistinguishable V segments, including TRBV6-2 and TRBV6-3, were excluded.

V was trimmed by 5 bases and J by 4 bases, leaving 14 bases between them. Germline CDR1 reads MNHNS; CDR2 reads SASEGT. This CDR3 has 15 residues. The study ran its PCR with 60 Vbeta and 13 Jbeta primers. Produced via immunoSEQ multiplex PCR; TCRdb's table is partial and in-frame only. The sample lists 250,000 or so clones, 80% to 95% occurring once. As regards this clone: The target antigen is unknown.

This chain joins TRBV6-1 and TRBJ2-2; maybe TRBD2 (5 bases). The sample taken for sequencing was PBMCs. This sequence was found in a girl aged 2 to 10 in good health and CMV-seronegative. The CDR3 nucleotides are TGTGCCAGCAGTCCGCGTGGAGGCGGCACCGGGGAGCTGTTTTTT. This sequence encodes CASSPRGGGTGELFF.